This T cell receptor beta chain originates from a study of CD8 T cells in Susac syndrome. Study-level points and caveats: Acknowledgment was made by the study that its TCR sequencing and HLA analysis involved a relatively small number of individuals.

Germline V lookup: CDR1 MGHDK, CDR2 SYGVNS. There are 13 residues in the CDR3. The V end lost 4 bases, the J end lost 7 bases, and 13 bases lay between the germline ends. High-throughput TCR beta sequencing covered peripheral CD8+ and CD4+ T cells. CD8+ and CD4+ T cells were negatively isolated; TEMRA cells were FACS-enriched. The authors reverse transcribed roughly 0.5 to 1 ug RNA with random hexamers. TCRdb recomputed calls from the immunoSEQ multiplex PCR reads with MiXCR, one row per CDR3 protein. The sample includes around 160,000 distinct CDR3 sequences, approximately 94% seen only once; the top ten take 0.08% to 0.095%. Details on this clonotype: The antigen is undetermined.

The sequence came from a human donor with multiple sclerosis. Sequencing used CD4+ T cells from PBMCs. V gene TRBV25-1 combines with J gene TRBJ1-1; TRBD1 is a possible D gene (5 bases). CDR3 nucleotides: TGTGCCAGCAGTGCCTTGCTCAGGGTTGAAGCTTTCTTT. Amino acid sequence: CASSALLRVEAFF.